This section outlines one T cell receptor beta chain sequence together with its context. This specimen comes from a study of CD8 T cells in ankylosing spondylitis. MiXCR, applied by TCRdb to the 5' RACE reads, yields one record per CDR3 protein. The profile shows about 30,000 distinct CDR3 sequences, roughly 29% of them singletons. CDR1 is SGHAT and CDR2 is FQNNGV in the germline V gene. The CDR3 is 17 amino acids. Trimming left V 1 base short and J 5 bases short, with 20 bases between. The sequence was collected from a male donor with ankylosing spondylitis. The chain couples TRBV11-2 to TRBJ2-5; the D gene is possibly TRBD1 (6 bases). Sequenced sample: synovial fluid, either unsorted or a sorted T cell fraction (not recorded which). The CDR3 protein is CASSLGPGQGIEETQYF. The CDR3 region has the DNA TGTGCCAGCAGCTTAGGACCGGGTCAGGGGATAGAGGAGACCCAGTACTTC.